In this sample, the clone carrying this TCR beta chain turned up many times. Its antigen is undetermined. The record originates from a study of T cells in Graves' hyperthyroidism and ophthalmopathy. Study findings and constraints: Most expanded thyroid clonotypes above 0.001 recurred in blood.

CDR3 length: 13 amino acids. V dropped 10 bases and J dropped 2 bases, with 15 bases sitting between them. The germline V gene encodes CDR1 SNHLY and CDR2 FYNNEI. It was RNA transcripts that yielded the amplified TCR beta CDR3 regions. HTBI primers were employed in a first-round RT-PCR of the TCR CDR3. From the multiplex PCR reads, TCRdb called clonotypes with MiXCR, one entry per CDR3 protein. The repertoire holds 350,000 to 400,000 distinct CDR3 sequences, with about a fifth as singletons. This chain joins TRBV2 and TRBJ2-7; D possibly corresponds to TRBD1 (6 bases). Input material: blood. This clonotype was obtained from a woman aged 18-29 years with Graves' hyperthyroidism. CDR3 sequence (DNA): TGTGCCACCAAGACAGGATCAGCCTACGAGCAGTACTTC. This translates into CATKTGSAYEQYF.